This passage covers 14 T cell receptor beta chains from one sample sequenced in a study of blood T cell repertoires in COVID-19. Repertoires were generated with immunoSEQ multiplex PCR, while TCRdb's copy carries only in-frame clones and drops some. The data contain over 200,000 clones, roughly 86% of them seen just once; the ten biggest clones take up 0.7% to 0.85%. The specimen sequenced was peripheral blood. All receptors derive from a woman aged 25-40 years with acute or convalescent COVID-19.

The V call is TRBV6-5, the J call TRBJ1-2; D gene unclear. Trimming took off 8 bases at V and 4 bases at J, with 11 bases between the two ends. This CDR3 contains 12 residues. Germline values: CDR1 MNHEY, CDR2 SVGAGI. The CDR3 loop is CASAGLGYGYTF. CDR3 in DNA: TGTGCCAGCGCGGGTCTCGGCTATGGCTACACCTTC.

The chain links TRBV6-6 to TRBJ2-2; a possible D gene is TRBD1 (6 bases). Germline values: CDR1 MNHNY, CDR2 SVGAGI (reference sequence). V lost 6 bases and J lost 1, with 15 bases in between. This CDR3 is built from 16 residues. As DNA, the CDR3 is TGTGCCAGCAGGGAACAGGGTGGGTTGAACACCGGGGAGCTGTTTTTT. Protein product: CASREQGGLNTGELFF.

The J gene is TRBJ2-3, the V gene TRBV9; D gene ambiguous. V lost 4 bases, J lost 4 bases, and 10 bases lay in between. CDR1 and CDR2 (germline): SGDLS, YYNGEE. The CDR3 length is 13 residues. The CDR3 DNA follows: TGTGCCAGCAGCCCAAGCCATGCAGATACGCAGTATTTT. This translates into CASSPSHADTQYF.

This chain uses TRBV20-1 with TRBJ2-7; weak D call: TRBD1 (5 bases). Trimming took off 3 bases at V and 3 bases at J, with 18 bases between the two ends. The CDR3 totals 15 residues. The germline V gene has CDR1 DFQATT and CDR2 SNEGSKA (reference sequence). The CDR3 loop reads CSASSERPRGYEQYF. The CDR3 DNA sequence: TGCAGTGCTAGTAGTGAACGGCCTAGGGGCTACGAGCAGTACTTC.

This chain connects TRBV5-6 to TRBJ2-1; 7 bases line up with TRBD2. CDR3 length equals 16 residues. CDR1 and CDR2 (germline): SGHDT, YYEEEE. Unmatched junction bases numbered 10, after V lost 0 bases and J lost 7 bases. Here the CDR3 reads CASSLAVGGPRNEQFF. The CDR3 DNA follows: TGTGCCAGCAGCTTGGCCGTGGGAGGGCCTCGGAATGAGCAGTTCTTC.

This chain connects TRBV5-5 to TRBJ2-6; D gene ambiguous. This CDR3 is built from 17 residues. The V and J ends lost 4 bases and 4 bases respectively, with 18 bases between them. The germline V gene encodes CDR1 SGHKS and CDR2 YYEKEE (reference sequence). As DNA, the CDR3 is TGTGCCAGCAGCATCCTCCCTGGAGCGTCCGGGGCCAACGTCCTGACTTTC. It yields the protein CASSILPGASGANVLTF.

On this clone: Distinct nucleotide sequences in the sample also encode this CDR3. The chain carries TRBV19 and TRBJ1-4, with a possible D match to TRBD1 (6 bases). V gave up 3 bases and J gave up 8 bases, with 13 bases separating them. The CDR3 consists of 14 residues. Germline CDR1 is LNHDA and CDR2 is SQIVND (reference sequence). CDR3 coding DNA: TGTGCCAGTAGTATTAGGGGGATTAACGAAAAACTGTTTTTT. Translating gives CASSIRGINEKLFF. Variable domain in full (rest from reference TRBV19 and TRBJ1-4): DGGITQSPKYLFRKEGQNVTLSCEQNLNHDAMYWYRQDPGQGLRLIYYSQIVNDFQKGDIAEGYSVSREKKESFPLTVTSAQKNPTAFYLCASSIRGINEKLFFGSGTQLSVL.

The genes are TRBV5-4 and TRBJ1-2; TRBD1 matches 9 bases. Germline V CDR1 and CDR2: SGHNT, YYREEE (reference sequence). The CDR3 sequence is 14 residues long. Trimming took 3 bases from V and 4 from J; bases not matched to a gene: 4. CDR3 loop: CASSSPGQGYGYTF. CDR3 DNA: TGTGCCAGCAGCTCACCGGGACAGGGCTATGGCTACACCTTC.

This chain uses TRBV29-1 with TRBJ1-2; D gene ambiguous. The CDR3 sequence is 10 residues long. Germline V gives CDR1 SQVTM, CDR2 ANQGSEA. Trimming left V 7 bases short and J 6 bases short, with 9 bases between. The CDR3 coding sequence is TGCAGCGCCCTTGAGGATGGCTACACCTTC. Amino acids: CSALEDGYTF.

CDR3 residues: CASRLDRASGGYTF. CDR3 sequence (DNA): TGTGCCAGCAGACTGGACAGGGCCTCAGGTGGCTACACCTTC. The chain employs TRBV19 and TRBJ1-2; 8 positions match TRBD1. The CDR3 is 14 residues long. J was trimmed by 7 bases and V by 9 bases; bases with no gene match: 13. The germline V gene has CDR1 LNHDA and CDR2 SQIVND (reference sequence). Full variable domain (rest looked up from reference TRBV19 and TRBJ1-2): DGGITQSPKYLFRKEGQNVTLSCEQNLNHDAMYWYRQDPGQGLRLIYYSQIVNDFQKGDIAEGYSVSREKKESFPLTVTSAQKNPTAFYLCASRLDRASGGYTFGSGTRLTVV.

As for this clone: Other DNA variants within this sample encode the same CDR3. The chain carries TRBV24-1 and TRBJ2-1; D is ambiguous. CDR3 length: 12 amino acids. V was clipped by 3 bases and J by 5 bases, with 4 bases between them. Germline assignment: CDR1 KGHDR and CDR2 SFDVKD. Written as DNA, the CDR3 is TGTGCCACCAGTGATGGGCACAATGAGCAGTTCTTC. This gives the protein CATSDGHNEQFF.

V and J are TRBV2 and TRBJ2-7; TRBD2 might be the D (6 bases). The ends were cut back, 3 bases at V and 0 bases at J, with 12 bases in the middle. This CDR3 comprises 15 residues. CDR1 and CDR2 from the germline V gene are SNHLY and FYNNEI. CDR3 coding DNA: TGTGCCAGCAGTGATCAGCGGGTAAGCTCCTACGAGCAGTACTTC. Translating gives CASSDQRVSSYEQYF.

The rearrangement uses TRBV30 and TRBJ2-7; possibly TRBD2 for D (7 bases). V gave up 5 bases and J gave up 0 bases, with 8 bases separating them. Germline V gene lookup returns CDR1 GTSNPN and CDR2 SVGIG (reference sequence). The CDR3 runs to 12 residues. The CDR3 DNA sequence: TGTGCCTGGGGGGGGGCCTCCTACGAGCAGTACTTC. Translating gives CAWGGASYEQYF.

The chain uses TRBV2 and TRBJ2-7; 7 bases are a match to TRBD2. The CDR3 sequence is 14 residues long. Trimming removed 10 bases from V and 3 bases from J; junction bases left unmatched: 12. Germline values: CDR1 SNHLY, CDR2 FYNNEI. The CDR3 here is CAITPASGSYEQYF. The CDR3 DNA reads TGTGCCATCACTCCGGCTAGCGGAAGCTACGAGCAGTACTTC.